This TCR beta chain was retrieved from a study of blood T cell repertoires in COVID-19. Background on the study: Sites across the United States, Italy and Spain contributed samples from acute and convalescent COVID-19. Sources were T cells, B-cell-depleted T cells, or PBMCs; the material itself was cDNA or gDNA.

The authors' processing: How many nucleated cells were present was estimated from reference gene primer amplification. Data came from immunoSEQ multiplex PCR; TCRdb stores just in-frame clones and leaves some out. That table is the source of V, J and clone size, and D and trimming were worked out from the DNA. The sample lists some 190,000 clones, roughly 84% occurring once. Trimming took off 1 base at V and 7 bases at J, with 6 bases between the two ends. This CDR3 comprises 12 residues. Germline CDR1 SGHAT, CDR2 FQNNGV. Sequencing was performed on peripheral blood. The rearrangement uses TRBV11-2 and TRBJ2-3; D is unclear. The sequence came from a human donor in a cohort sampled during active COVID-19. The CDR3 is CASSLVFHTQYF. Here the CDR3 DNA reads TGTGCCAGCAGCTTAGTCTTCCATACGCAGTATTTT.